This is a list of T cell receptor beta chains from one sample in a study of T cell responses to AZD1222 COVID-19 vaccine. Clones were read by immunoSEQ multiplex PCR, and TCRdb kept only the in-frame ones, dropping some. The sample holds around 150,000 clones, over 75% seen once. The sequences come from peripheral blood, collected 28 days after the second AZD1222 dose. Receptors originate from an adult who received the AZD1222 COVID-19 vaccine. Each CDR3 is given with its conserved first and last residue. A D gene is named only where the DNA matches it firmly. Some rows mark clone size as missing; the rest say once, few, many or name a class of expanded clone.

TRBV2,13,TRBJ1-2,TRBD1,-,TGTGCCAGCAGCACAGGGGAGAGGGGCGGCTACACCTTC,CASSTGERGGYTF
TRBV4-2,17,TRBJ2-3,TRBD2,-,TGTGCCAGCAGCGGGGGGACTAGCGGTCCCCCCACAGATACGCAGTATTTT,CASSGGTSGPPTDTQYF
TRBV6-5,14,TRBJ2-7,-,-,TGTGCCAGCAGCTACACAGGGACGTTCCCCGAGCAGTACTTC,CASSYTGTFPEQYF
TRBV11-2,11,TRBJ2-7,-,-,TGTGCCAGCAGCTTAATTGGCGAGCAGTACTTC,CASSLIGEQYF
TRBV6-5,12,TRBJ1-4,-,-,TGTGCCAGCAGACGGGCTAATGAAAAACTGTTTTTT,CASRRANEKLFF
TRBV4-2,14,TRBJ1-1,-,-,TGTGCCAGCAGCCAAGATGGCAGGAACACTGAAGCTTTCTTT,CASSQDGRNTEAFF
TRBV5-1,16,TRBJ2-1,TRBD2,-,TGCGCCAGCAGCTTGGCCGGATTAGCGGGAGGGAATGAGCAGTTCTTC,CASSLAGLAGGNEQFF
TRBV10-3,14,TRBJ1-1,-,-,TGTGCCATCAGTGATCCGGGACAGAACACTGAAGCTTTCTTT,CAISDPGQNTEAFF
TRBV5-1,16,TRBJ1-1,-,-,TGCGCCAGCAGCCCAGAATACAGGAAACTGAACATTGAAGCTTTCTTT,CASSPEYRKLNIEAFF
TRBV6-5,16,TRBJ1-5,-,-,TGTGCCAGCAGTTACGGTGGACGGCAGAACAATCAGCCCCAGCATTTT,CASSYGGRQNNQPQHF
TRBV29-1,13,TRBJ1-2,TRBD1,-,TGCAGCGCCCTCCTCGGACAGGGGATTGGCTACACCTTC,CSALLGQGIGYTF
TRBV4-2,15,TRBJ1-2,TRBD1,-,TGTGCCAGCAGCCTATGGGACAGGGTCGGACGTGGCTACACCTTC,CASSLWDRVGRGYTF
TRBV9,12,TRBJ2-7,-,-,TGTGCCGGGGCAAGGGACGGGGGCGAGCAGTACTTC,CAGARDGGEQYF
TRBV27,12,TRBJ2-2,-,-,TGTGCCAGCGGGGGGTACACCGGGGAGCTGTTTTTT,CASGGYTGELFF
TRBV18,14,TRBJ1-1,-,-,TGTGCCAGCTCACCGCGACGGATGGGCACTGAAGCTTTCTTT,CASSPRRMGTEAFF
TRBV27,14,TRBJ2-7,-,-,TGTGCCAGCAGTTTCACACAGGGTTCCTACGAGCAGTACTTC,CASSFTQGSYEQYF
TRBV2,14,TRBJ1-5,TRBD1,-,TGTGCCAGCACCCTGGGACAGGGAAGTCAGCCCCAGCATTTT,CASTLGQGSQPQHF
TRBV30,12,TRBJ2-5,-,-,TGTGCCTGGAGTGTCCAGGGGGAGACCCAGTACTTC,CAWSVQGETQYF
TRBV29-1,16,TRBJ2-6,-,-,TGCAGCGTTGAAGATAGGCTGGGCTCTGGGGCCAACGTCCTGACTTTC,CSVEDRLGSGANVLTF
TRBV27,14,TRBJ1-5,-,-,TGTGCCAGCAGTTACGGACAGTTTAATCAGCCCCAGCATTTT,CASSYGQFNQPQHF
TRBV7-9,15,TRBJ2-1,TRBD1,-,TGTGCCAGCAGCGAAACCGGGACAGGGAATACTGAGCAGTTCTTC,CASSETGTGNTEQFF
TRBV10-2,15,TRBJ1-3,-,-,TGCGCAAGCAAGGGGGAGGGAGGTCCTGGAAACACCATATATTTT,CASKGEGGPGNTIYF
TRBV18,14,TRBJ2-5,TRBD2,once,TGTGCCAGCTCCCCGACTAGCGCAAGGGAGACCCAGTACTTC,CASSPTSARETQYF
TRBV2,17,TRBJ1-2,-,-,TGTGCCAGCAGTGAAACCCCTTCTAGGGGGGATGTCTATGGCTACACCTTC,CASSETPSRGDVYGYTF
TRBV5-4,13,TRBJ1-1,-,-,TGTGCCAGCAGCTTGGCGTCAGGGGTTGAAGCTTTCTTT,CASSLASGVEAFF
TRBV9,21,TRBJ1-5,-,-,TGTGCCAGCAGCGTAGGAACGCTGAGAGCCAGGGGACCACATAGCAATCAGCCCCAGCATTTT,CASSVGTLRARGPHSNQPQHF
TRBV18,15,TRBJ1-3,-,-,TGTGCCAGCTCACGCTCTGCGGGCTCTGGAAACACCATATATTTT,CASSRSAGSGNTIYF
TRBV10-3,15,TRBJ1-3,-,-,TGTGCCATCAGTGACGAGGGGGGGAAAGGAAACACCATATATTTT,CAISDEGGKGNTIYF
TRBV15,15,TRBJ1-1,TRBD1,-,TGTGCCACCAGCAGAGAGGCAGGGGGCCACCGGCAAGCTTTCTTT,CATSREAGGHRQAFF
TRBV3-1/TRBV3-2,18,TRBJ2-2,-,-,TGTGCCAGCAGCCAAGATCTTCGGTGGGGTGCGGACACCGGGGAGCTGTTTTTT,CASSQDLRWGADTGELFF
TRBV6-4,14,TRBJ2-3,-,few,TGTGCCAGCAGCGGGAACCTCGACACAGATACGCAGTATTTT,CASSGNLDTDTQYF
TRBV5-5,19,TRBJ2-3,TRBD2,-,TGTGCCAGCAGCGGAATTAGCTCCCCGTGGGGACTAGCGATAGATACGCAGTATTTT,CASSGISSPWGLAIDTQYF
TRBV19,13,TRBJ1-1,-,-,TGTGCCAGTAGTATAGGGGACTACACTGAAGCTTTCTTT,CASSIGDYTEAFF
TRBV15,15,TRBJ2-7,-,-,TGTGCCACCAGCAGAGAATACGGCAGGTATTACGAGCAGTACTTC,CATSREYGRYYEQYF
TRBV11-1,16,TRBJ2-1,TRBD2,-,TGTGCCAGCAGCCTGAGTCGACTAGCGGGGAGCAATGAGCAGTTCTTC,CASSLSRLAGSNEQFF
TRBV6-5,16,TRBJ1-1,TRBD1,-,TGTGCCAGCAGTTACAGGGGGACAGGGTCGAACACTGAAGCTTTCTTT,CASSYRGTGSNTEAFF
TRBV6-5,14,TRBJ1-1,-,-,TGTGCCAGCAGGGGTGGGCGGGGGTACACTGAAGCTTTCTTT,CASRGGRGYTEAFF
TRBV5-4,16,TRBJ2-7,TRBD2,-,TGTGCCAGCAGCGCATCACTAGCGGGCCTGACCTACGAGCAGTACTTC,CASSASLAGLTYEQYF
TRBV12-3/TRBV12-4,13,TRBJ1-1,-,-,TGTGCCAGCAGTCTAGAGGGGGGCGCTGAAGCTTTCTTT,CASSLEGGAEAFF
TRBV4-1,15,TRBJ1-5,-,-,TGCGCCAGCAGCCAAGCTGGTGTCCTTAATCAGCCCCAGCATTTT,CASSQAGVLNQPQHF
TRBV12-3/TRBV12-4,12,TRBJ2-5,-,-,TGTGCCAGCAGTCGAATCCAAGAGACCCAGTACTTC,CASSRIQETQYF
TRBV23-1,14,TRBJ2-1,-,-,TGCGCCAGCCATTCAGCCTCCTCCTACAATGAGCAGTTCTTC,CASHSASSYNEQFF
TRBV7-9,13,TRBJ1-1,-,once,TGTGCCAGCAGCTCCGACGGTCCCACTGAAGCTTTCTTT,CASSSDGPTEAFF
TRBV2,15,TRBJ2-5,TRBD2,-,TGTGCCAGCAGTGAACGTCTAGCGGGCCAAGAGACCCAGTACTTC,CASSERLAGQETQYF
TRBV5-1,15,TRBJ1-1,TRBD1,-,TGCGCCAGCAGCTCCCGACAGGGTGGCAACACTGAAGCTTTCTTT,CASSSRQGGNTEAFF
TRBV5-6,18,TRBJ1-1,TRBD1,-,TGTGCCAGCAGCTTGGGCCGTTGGGCGGCCAGACAGGGGGATAGAGCTTTCTTT,CASSLGRWAARQGDRAFF
TRBV11-2,16,TRBJ2-2,TRBD1,-,TGTGCCAGCAGCTTAACCTCCAGGGGGCGGGCCGGGGAGCTGTTTTTT,CASSLTSRGRAGELFF
TRBV5-1,13,TRBJ1-4,TRBD1,-,TGCGCCAGCAGTAGACAGGGAAATGAAAAACTGTTTTTT,CASSRQGNEKLFF
TRBV19,15,TRBJ2-1,-,-,TGTGCCAGTAGTATTAGGGTACCCAACTACAATGAGCAGTTCTTC,CASSIRVPNYNEQFF
TRBV5-1,14,TRBJ2-3,-,-,TGCGCCAGCAGCTTCTCTACCGGGGCAGATACGCAGTATTTT,CASSFSTGADTQYF
TRBV12-5,18,TRBJ1-1,TRBD1,-,TGTGCTAGTGGTTTGGTACTGGGCAGGGGGCACCTTTTAGGCGAAGCTTTCTTT,CASGLVLGRGHLLGEAFF
TRBV10-1,12,TRBJ1-1,-,-,TGCGCCAGCAGTGAGGTCGGTATAGAAGCTTTCTTT,CASSEVGIEAFF
TRBV7-9,12,TRBJ2-7,-,-,TGTGCCAGCAGCTTAGCAGGGAGTGAGCAGTACTTC,CASSLAGSEQYF
TRBV5-4,15,TRBJ1-2,-,-,TGTGCCAGCAGCTTGGGGAGGGCGAGTAACTATGGCTACACCTTC,CASSLGRASNYGYTF
TRBV29-1,11,TRBJ1-2,-,-,TGCAGCGTCCCGACAGACGGTGGCTACACCTTC,CSVPTDGGYTF
TRBV2,15,TRBJ2-7,TRBD2,-,TGTGCCAGCAGCATAGCGGGAGCCGCGAACTACGAGCAGTACTTC,CASSIAGAANYEQYF